These T cell receptor beta chains were read from a single sample in a study of T cells after yellow fever vaccination. TCRdb reprocessed the 5' RACE reads via MiXCR and lists one record per CDR3 protein. The sample contains some 670,000 distinct CDR3 sequences, over 9% of which appear only once. This sample comprised PBMCs, obtained on the day of the yellow fever booster vaccination. The receptors were sampled from a man aged 30 to 39 who received the YFV17D yellow fever vaccine. Each CDR3 is given without its conserved first and last residue.

V gene: TRBV12-3/TRBV12-4
CDR3 length: 14
CDR3 protein: ASSFLAASSYNEQF

V gene: TRBV5-1
CDR3 length: 14
CDR3 protein: ASSPMGGGSNQPQH

V gene: TRBV7-2
CDR3 length: 13
CDR3 protein: ASSSARGGYYEQY

V gene: TRBV7-2
CDR3 length: 15
CDR3 protein: ASSGATSARSFYEQY

V gene: TRBV7-2
CDR3 length: 12
CDR3 protein: ASSLSRSVDEQF

V gene: TRBV29-1
CDR3 length: 13
CDR3 protein: SVRTSGIGHNEQF

V gene: TRBV29-1
CDR3 length: 11
CDR3 protein: SVRDSLNQPQH

V gene: TRBV7-9
CDR3 length: 10
CDR3 protein: ASSLIGWEQY

V gene: TRBV29-1
CDR3 length: 10
CDR3 protein: SVLEGAGEQY

V gene: TRBV5-5
CDR3 length: 14
CDR3 protein: SSSLEGGAGANVLT

V gene: TRBV6-1
CDR3 length: 13
CDR3 protein: ASSPLFAEQETQY

V gene: TRBV6-1
CDR3 length: 12
CDR3 protein: ASSSTEGNQPQH

V gene: TRBV28
CDR3 length: 11
CDR3 protein: ASSLMITGELF

V gene: TRBV19
CDR3 length: 12
CDR3 protein: ASSKRATTYEQY

V gene: TRBV6-2/TRBV6-3
CDR3 length: 14
CDR3 protein: ASSYAVLTSGNTIY

V gene: TRBV30
CDR3 length: 10
CDR3 protein: AWMRERTEQY

V gene: TRBV28
CDR3 length: 11
CDR3 protein: ASLRDSTYEQY

V gene: TRBV18
CDR3 length: 13
CDR3 protein: ASSHSGRDRETQY

V gene: TRBV6-1
CDR3 length: 12
CDR3 protein: ASRSLSGMETQY

V gene: TRBV20-1
CDR3 length: 14
CDR3 protein: CARDAGTGNTGELF

V gene: TRBV25-1
CDR3 length: 13
CDR3 protein: ASSGRTGMNEKLF

V gene: TRBV29-1
CDR3 length: 14
CDR3 protein: SVEGAGTGDLDTQY

V gene: TRBV7-2
CDR3 length: 15
CDR3 protein: ASSLRDRGAFSYEQY